One and the same sample provided the 7 T cell receptor beta chains below, sequenced in a study of blood T cell repertoires in COVID-19. Clones were sequenced by immunoSEQ multiplex PCR, and TCRdb holds only the in-frame ones, with some missing. The sample gives 97,000 or so clones, 75% to 95% of which show up once; 1.7% is in the top ten. Sequencing used peripheral blood. These receptors came from a man in his 60s with acute or convalescent COVID-19.

V usage is TRBV12-3 or TRBV12-4 and J usage is TRBJ2-7, with a weak D call TRBD2 (6 bases). Between the trimmed V and J ends, which lost 5 bases and 3 bases, there was a span of 11 bases. The CDR3 runs to 13 residues. Here the CDR3 DNA reads TGTGCCAGCAGTGGCCGGAGGGTCTACGAGCAGTACTTC. Protein sequence: CASSGRRVYEQYF.

This chain connects TRBV7-8 to TRBJ1-2; 10 nucleotides line up with TRBD1. With 3 bases clipped from V and 6 bases from J, the junction kept 1 base outside the gene matches. The CDR3 loop spans 13 amino acids. Germline V gene sequence: CDR1 SGHVS, CDR2 FQNEAQ. The CDR3 loop reads CASSLDRGNGYTF. CDR3 DNA: TGTGCCAGCAGCTTGGACAGGGGGAATGGCTACACCTTC.

The chain combines TRBV6-5 with TRBJ1-1, with a weak D call TRBD1 (5 bases). Trimming cost V 4 bases and J 0 bases, with 9 bases left between them. CDR1 MNHEY and CDR2 SVGAGI come from the germline V gene. The CDR3 is 14 residues long. The CDR3 sequence: CASSLQVLNTEAFF. The CDR3 nucleotides are TGTGCCAGCAGTTTACAGGTCTTGAACACTGAAGCTTTCTTT.

The chain uses TRBV5-1 and TRBJ2-4; D perhaps matches TRBD1 (6 bases). CDR3 length: 14 residues. The V gene lost 0 bases and the J gene lost 5 bases, with 9 bases spanning the gap. Germline CDR1 SGHRS, CDR2 YFSETQ. The CDR3 DNA follows: TGCGCCAGCAGCTTGGATGCAGGGGAAAACATTCAGTACTTC. It specifies CASSLDAGENIQYF.

The chain has TRBV30 and TRBJ1-5; no definite D call. The V gene lost 3 bases and the J gene lost 0 bases, with 6 bases spanning the gap. CDR1 is GTSNPN and CDR2 is SVGIG in the germline V gene (reference sequence). The CDR3 consists of 13 residues. The CDR3 coding sequence is TGTGCCTGGAGCCCCAATAGCAATCAGCCCCAGCATTTT. This sequence encodes CAWSPNSNQPQHF.

This clone is a singleton in its sample. V gene TRBV18 combines with J gene TRBJ1-2; no reliable D call. The CDR3 has 15 amino acids. The V gene's germline CDR1 is KGHSH and CDR2 LQKENI. Trimming took off 0 bases at V and 1 base at J, with 9 bases between the two ends. CDR3 region: CASSPPYGRNYGYTF. As DNA, the CDR3 is TGTGCCAGCTCACCACCTTATGGCCGTAACTATGGCTACACCTTC.

J is TRBJ1-5 and V is TRBV19; 11 bases agree with TRBD1. CDR1 is LNHDA, CDR2 SQIVND, per germline (reference sequence). With V trimmed by 1 base and J by 1 base, 3 bases remained unmatched. There are 17 residues in the CDR3. In nucleotides, the CDR3 is TGTGCCAGTAGTATAGCCGGACAGGGGGCGAGCAATCAGCCCCAGCATTTT. Protein product: CASSIAGQGASNQPQHF.